These 7 T cell receptor beta chains originate from one sample sequenced in a study of T cell repertoires in cytomegalovirus infection. TCRdb passed the reads through MiXCR, listing each CDR3 protein once. In the table there are roughly 80,000 distinct CDR3 sequences, 20% to 30% of which are singletons. These receptors are not linked to any known antigen. Sequenced material: CD8+ T cells from cultured PBMCs, taken from culture after CMV antigen stimulation. The receptors derive from a human donor in good health (CMV status not recorded). Some clones in this sample may be carry-over from other donors' samples.

The gene calls are TRBV12-3 or TRBV12-4 and TRBJ2-1; TRBD2 matches 10 bases. Trimming cost V 7 bases and J 9 bases; bases outside gene matches: 6. CDR3 length equals 13 residues. CDR3 protein: CASTPTSGFEQFF. In nucleotides, the CDR3 is TGTGCCAGCACCCCGACTAGCGGGTTTGAGCAGTTCTTC.

This chain uses TRBV20-1 with TRBJ1-1; D unclear. This CDR3 has 16 amino acids. V lost 0 bases and J 1 base, leaving 15 bases between the germline ends. Germline values: CDR1 DFQATT, CDR2 SNEGSKA (reference sequence). The DNA of the CDR3 is TGCAGTGCTAGAGATCTGCGCGCAGGAGGGAACACTGAAGCTTTCTTT. The encoded protein is CSARDLRAGGNTEAFF.

Many counts were recorded for this clonotype. The rearrangement links TRBV20-1 to TRBJ2-7, with D tentatively TRBD2 (6 bases). Per germline, CDR1 DFQATT and CDR2 SNEGSKA (reference sequence). The CDR3 runs 13 residues. Trimming left V 1 base short and J 4 bases short, with 11 bases between. The CDR3 region is CSARGGNGYEQYF. The CDR3 coding sequence is TGCAGTGCTAGAGGCGGGAATGGGTACGAGCAGTACTTC.

This clonotype was picked up many times. The J gene is TRBJ2-3, the V gene TRBV7-2; perhaps TRBD1 as D (7 bases). The CDR3 has 15 amino acids. The germline gives CDR1 SGHTA, CDR2 FQGNSA. Trimming left V 6 bases short and J 3 bases short, with 16 bases between. Here the CDR3 reads CASRMGAGGTDTQYF. The CDR3, as DNA: TGTGCCAGCAGAATGGGGGCAGGGGGGACAGATACGCAGTATTTT. The whole variable domain, filled in from reference TRBV7-2 and TRBJ2-3, reads GAGVSQSPSNKVTEKGKDVELRCDPISGHTALYWYRQSLGQGLEFLIYFQGNSAPDKSGLPSDRFSAERTGGSVSTLTIQRTQQEDSAVYLCASRMGAGGTDTQYFGPGTRLTVL.

The chain couples TRBV7-4 to TRBJ2-7, with 8 nucleotides matching TRBD2. The CDR3 totals 15 residues. V shed 11 bases and J 5 bases; nucleotides not matched to a gene: 17. Germline values: CDR1 SGHVT, CDR2 SQSDAQ. The CDR3: CAGAGGQIPIHEQYF. CDR3 bases: TGTGCCGGCGCGGGAGGACAGATACCTATCCACGAGCAGTACTTC. The full variable domain, in which reference TRBV7-4 and TRBJ2-7 provide the parts outside the CDR3, is GAGVSQSPRYKVAKRGRDVALRCDSISGHVTLYWYRQTLGQGSEVLTYSQSDAQRDKSGRPSGRFSAERPERSVSTLKIQRTEQGDSAVYLCAGAGGQIPIHEQYFGPGTRLTVT.

The sample holds many counts of this clonotype. This chain connects TRBV7-9 to TRBJ2-7, with 12 positions matching TRBD2. This CDR3 region has 16 residues. V trimming: 4 bases; J trimming: 6 bases; junction bases outside the gene matches: 10. From germline, CDR1 is SEHNR and CDR2 FQNEAQ (reference sequence). DNA of the CDR3: TGTGCCAGCAGCTACACGACTAGCGGGGGAGTAGGCGAGCAGTACTTC. This gives the protein CASSYTTSGGVGEQYF.

V usage is TRBV27 and J usage is TRBJ2-1, with D maybe TRBD2 (6 bases). This CDR3 has 17 amino acids. Germline V gives CDR1 MNHEY, CDR2 SMNVEV (reference sequence). Trimming took off 5 bases at V and 4 bases at J, with 21 bases between the two ends. CDR3 sequence: CASSPFGTGEEYNEQFF. CDR3 nucleotides: TGTGCCAGCAGTCCTTTTGGGACGGGGGAGGAATACAATGAGCAGTTCTTC.